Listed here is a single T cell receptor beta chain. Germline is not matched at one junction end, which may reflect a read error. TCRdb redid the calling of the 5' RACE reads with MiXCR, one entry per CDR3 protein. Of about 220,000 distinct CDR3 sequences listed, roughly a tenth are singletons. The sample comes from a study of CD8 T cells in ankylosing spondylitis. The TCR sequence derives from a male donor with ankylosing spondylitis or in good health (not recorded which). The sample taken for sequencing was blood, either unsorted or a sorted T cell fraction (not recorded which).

CDR3 region: CASSPPGTEIHGDTF. CDR3 in DNA: TGTGCCAGCAGTCCCCCCGGGACCGAAATTCATGGCGACACCTTC. The J gene is TRBJ1-2, the V gene TRBV12-3 or TRBV12-4; TRBD1 is a possible D gene (5 bases). The CDR3 is 15 amino acids.